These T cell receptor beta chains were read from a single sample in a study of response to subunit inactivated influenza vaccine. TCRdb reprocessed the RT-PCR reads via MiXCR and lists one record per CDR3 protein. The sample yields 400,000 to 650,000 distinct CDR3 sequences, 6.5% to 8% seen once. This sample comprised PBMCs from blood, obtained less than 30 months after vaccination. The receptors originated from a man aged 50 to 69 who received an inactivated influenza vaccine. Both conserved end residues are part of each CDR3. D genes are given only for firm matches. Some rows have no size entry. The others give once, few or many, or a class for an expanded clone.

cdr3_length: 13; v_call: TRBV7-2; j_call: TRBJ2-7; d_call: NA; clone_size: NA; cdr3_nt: TGTGCCAGCAGCTTAGCGATGGGGAGGGAGCAGTACTTC; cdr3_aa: CASSLAMGREQYF
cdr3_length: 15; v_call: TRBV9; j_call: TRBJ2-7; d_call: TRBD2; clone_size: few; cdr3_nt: TGTGCCAGCAGCGTAGGGGGGACTAGCGCTTACGAGCAGTACTTC; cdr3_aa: CASSVGGTSAYEQYF
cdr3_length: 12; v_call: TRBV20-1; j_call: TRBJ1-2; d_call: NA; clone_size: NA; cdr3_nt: TGCAGTGCTAGCTCGGGGACCTATGGCTACACCTTC; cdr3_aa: CSASSGTYGYTF
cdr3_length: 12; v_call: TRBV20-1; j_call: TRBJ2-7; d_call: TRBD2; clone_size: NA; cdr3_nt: TGCAGTGTCCAAGCGGGATCCTACGAGCAGTACTTC; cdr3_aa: CSVQAGSYEQYF
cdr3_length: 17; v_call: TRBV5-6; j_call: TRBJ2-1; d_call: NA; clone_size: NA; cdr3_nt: TGTGCCAGCAGCACCAGACTTTCAGGGGAGGTGGTCAATGAGCAGTTCTTC; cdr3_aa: CASSTRLSGEVVNEQFF
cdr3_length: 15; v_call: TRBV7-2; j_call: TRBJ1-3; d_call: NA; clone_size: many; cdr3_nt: TGTGCCAGCACCCGAACCGGGACAACTGGAAACACCATATATTTT; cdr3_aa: CASTRTGTTGNTIYF
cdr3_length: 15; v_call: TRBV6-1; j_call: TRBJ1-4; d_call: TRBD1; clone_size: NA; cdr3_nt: TGTGCCAGCAGTGAGGACAGGGGAACTAATGAAAAACTGTTTTTT; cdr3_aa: CASSEDRGTNEKLFF
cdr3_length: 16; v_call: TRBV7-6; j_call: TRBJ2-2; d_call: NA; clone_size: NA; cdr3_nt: TGTGCCAGCACCCCAAGGGCGGATACGAACACCGGGGAGCTGTTTTTT; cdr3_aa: CASTPRADTNTGELFF
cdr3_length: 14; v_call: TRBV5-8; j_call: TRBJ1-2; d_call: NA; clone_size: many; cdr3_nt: TGTGCCAGCAGCTTGGGACAGGAGGGCTATGGCTACACCTTC; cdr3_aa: CASSLGQEGYGYTF
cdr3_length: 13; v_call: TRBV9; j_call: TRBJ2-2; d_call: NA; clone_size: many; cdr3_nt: TGTGCCAGCAGCCCGACTTCAACCGGGGAGCTGTTTTTT; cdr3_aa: CASSPTSTGELFF
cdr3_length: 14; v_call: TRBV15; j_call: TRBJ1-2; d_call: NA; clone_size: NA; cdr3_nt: TGTGCCACCAGCAGAACTCAGGGAAAATTTGGCTACACCTTC; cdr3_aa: CATSRTQGKFGYTF
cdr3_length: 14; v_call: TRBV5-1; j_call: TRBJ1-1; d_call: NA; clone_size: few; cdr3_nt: TGCGCCAGCAGCTTGGAGGCTATTAACACTGAAGCTTTCTTT; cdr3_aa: CASSLEAINTEAFF
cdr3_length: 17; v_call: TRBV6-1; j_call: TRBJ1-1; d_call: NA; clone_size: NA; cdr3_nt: TGTGCCAGTCTACCCACAGGGTCTAGGTATCAGCGGACTGAAGCTTTCTTT; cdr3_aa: CASLPTGSRYQRTEAFF
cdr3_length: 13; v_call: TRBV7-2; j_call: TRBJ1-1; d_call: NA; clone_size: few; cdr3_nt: TGTGCCAGCAGCAAAACAGGGAATGCTGAAGCTTTCTTT; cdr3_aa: CASSKTGNAEAFF
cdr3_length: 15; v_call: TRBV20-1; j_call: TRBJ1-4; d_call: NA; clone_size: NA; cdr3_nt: TGCAGTGCTAGGTTGACATCCGGTACTAATGAAAAACTGTTTTTT; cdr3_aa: CSARLTSGTNEKLFF
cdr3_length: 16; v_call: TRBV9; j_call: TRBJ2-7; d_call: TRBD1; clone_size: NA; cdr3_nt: TGTGCCAGCAGCGTAGGTAGCGGGACAGGGGTGTACGAGCAGTACTTC; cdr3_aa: CASSVGSGTGVYEQYF
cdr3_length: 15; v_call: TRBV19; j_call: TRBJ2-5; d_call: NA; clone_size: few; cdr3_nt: TGTGCCAGTAGCCTTTACGTCGTGCCCAGGGAGACCCAGTACTTC; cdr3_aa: CASSLYVVPRETQYF
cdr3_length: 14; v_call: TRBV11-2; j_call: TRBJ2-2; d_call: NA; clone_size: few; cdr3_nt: TGTGCCAGCAGCCCGAAGGGGTACACCGGGGAGCTGTTTTTT; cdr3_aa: CASSPKGYTGELFF
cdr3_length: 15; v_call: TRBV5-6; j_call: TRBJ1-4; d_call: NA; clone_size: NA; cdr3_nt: TGTGCCAGCAGCGGACTCGGGGCGGCTAATGAAAAACTGTTTTTT; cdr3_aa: CASSGLGAANEKLFF
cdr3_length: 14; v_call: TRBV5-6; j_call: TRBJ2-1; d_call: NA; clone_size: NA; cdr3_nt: TGTGCCAGCGGCCCCCCCCTTTTCTACAATGAGCAGTTCTTC; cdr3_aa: CASGPPLFYNEQFF
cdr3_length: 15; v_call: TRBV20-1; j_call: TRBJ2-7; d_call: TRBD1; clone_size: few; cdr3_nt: TGCAGTGCCTACCCCCCCGGACAGGGGTCCTACGAGCAGTACTTC; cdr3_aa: CSAYPPGQGSYEQYF
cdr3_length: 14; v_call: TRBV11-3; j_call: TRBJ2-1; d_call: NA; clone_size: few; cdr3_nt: TGTGCCAGCAGCTTAGATCCAGGGAACAATGAGCAGTTCTTC; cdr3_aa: CASSLDPGNNEQFF
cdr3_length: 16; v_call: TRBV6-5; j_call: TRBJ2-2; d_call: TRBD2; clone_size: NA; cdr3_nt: TGTGCCAGCAGTTACTCGGGGACTAGCGGGAGTGGGGAGCTGTTTTTT; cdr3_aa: CASSYSGTSGSGELFF
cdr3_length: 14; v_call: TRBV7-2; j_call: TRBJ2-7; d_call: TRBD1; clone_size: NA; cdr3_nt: TGTGCCAGCAGCTCGACAGGGGGCGTCGGCGAGCAGTACTTC; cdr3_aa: CASSSTGGVGEQYF
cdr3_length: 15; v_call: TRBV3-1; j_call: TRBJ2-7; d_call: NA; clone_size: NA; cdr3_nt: TGTGCCAGCAGCCCTAGAGGCCAGGGGACCTACGAGCAGTACTTC; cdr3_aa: CASSPRGQGTYEQYF
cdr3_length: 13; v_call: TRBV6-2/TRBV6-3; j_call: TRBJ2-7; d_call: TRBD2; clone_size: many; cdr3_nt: TGTGCCAGCAGTTACCGGACTAGCTACGAGCAGTACTTC; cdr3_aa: CASSYRTSYEQYF
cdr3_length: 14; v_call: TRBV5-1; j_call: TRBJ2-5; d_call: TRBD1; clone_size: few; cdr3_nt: TGCGCCAGCAGCTTGGGACGACAGGGAGAGACCCAGTACTTC; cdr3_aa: CASSLGRQGETQYF